This entry lists 27 T cell receptor beta chains sequenced from one sample in a study of long-term antiretroviral therapy in people with HIV (dated by TCRdb to the early 2020s). The immunoSEQ hsTCRB v3.0 assay was used at survey level resolution to sequence the TRB variable region. Here the immuneACCESS table is served through TCRdb, limited to in-frame sequences with V and J called. Missing clones are a known gap in these copies; in checked studies unresolved V genes cover under half, and the rest lacks a known reason. Across this sample there are 25,000 or so clones, with over 90% seen only once. The top ten clones comprise 10% of the sample. This specimen consisted of unsorted PBMCs, obtained 6.2 years after starting antiretroviral therapy. Every receptor here comes from a middle-aged man with HIV.

This clone was seen more than once but under ten times. This chain links TRBV7-2 with TRBJ1-3; D is uncertain. The germline V and J ends were trimmed by 1 base and 3 bases, with 10 bases remaining between them. Germline V gene sequence: CDR1 SGHTA, CDR2 FQGNSA. This CDR3 has 15 amino acids. The CDR3 sequence is CASSLVAGGGNTIYF. CDR3 DNA sequence: TGTGCCAGCAGCTTAGTAGCAGGAGGTGGAAACACCATATATTTT. The full variable domain, completed using reference TRBV7-2 and TRBJ1-3, is GAGVSQSPSNKVTEKGKDVELRCDPISGHTALYWYRQSLGQGLEFLIYFQGNSAPDKSGLPSDRFSAERTGGSVSTLTIQRTQQEDSAVYLCASSLVAGGGNTIYFGEGSWLTVV.

The rearrangement uses TRBV29-1 and TRBJ2-3; D may be TRBD2 (6 bases). The germline CDR1 and CDR2 sequences are SQVTM and ANQGSEA. The V and J ends lost 4 bases and 4 bases respectively, with 15 bases between them. The CDR3 spans 14 residues. This chain's CDR3 is CSVVSPAGPDTQYF. DNA of the CDR3: TGCAGCGTTGTAAGTCCCGCGGGGCCAGATACGCAGTATTTT.

The chain is built from TRBV6-1 and TRBJ1-3, with D unclear. The CDR3 contains 15 residues. The ends were cut back, 2 bases at V and 0 bases at J, with 8 bases in the middle. The germline V gene encodes CDR1 MNHNS and CDR2 SASEGT. The DNA of the CDR3 is TGTGCCAGCAGTGAACAGCCATACTCTGGAAACACCATATATTTT. It codes for CASSEQPYSGNTIYF.

The chain uses TRBV7-9 and TRBJ1-2; 7 nucleotides match TRBD1. The V gene end was trimmed by 2 bases and the J gene end by 3 bases; junction bases not matched to a gene: 12. This CDR3 has 17 residues. The germline CDR1 and CDR2 sequences are SEHNR and FQNEAQ (reference sequence). The CDR3 sequence is CASSLTSTGRIDYGYTF. CDR3 DNA: TGTGCCAGCAGCTTAACTTCGACAGGGAGGATAGACTATGGCTACACCTTC.

The chain couples TRBV28 to TRBJ2-5; 10 bases align to TRBD2. Losses at the gene ends were 6 bases for V and 5 bases for J; bases not matched to a gene: 9. Germline V CDR1 and CDR2: MDHEN, SYDVKM. The CDR3 consists of 15 residues. DNA for the CDR3: TGTGCCAGCAGCACTCCGGGACTAGCGATGGAGACCCAGTACTTC. Amino acid sequence: CASSTPGLAMETQYF.

The chain is built from TRBV13 and TRBJ2-1; TRBD2 matches at 11 bases. Germline loops: CDR1 PRHDT, CDR2 FYEKMQ (reference sequence). V shed 5 bases and J 7 bases; nucleotides not matched to a gene: 7. The CDR3 extends over 15 amino acids. The CDR3 region is CASSPTLAGANEQFF. DNA for the CDR3: TGTGCCAGCAGCCCCACACTAGCGGGAGCGAATGAGCAGTTCTTC.

This CDR3 is CASSGGAVAGGQETQYF. The CDR3 DNA is TGTGCCAGCAGCGGAGGGGCAGTAGCGGGAGGGCAAGAGACCCAGTACTTC. The chain recombines TRBV11-2 with TRBJ2-5; 11 nucleotides agree with TRBD2. Germline values: CDR1 SGHAT, CDR2 FQNNGV. The CDR3 is 17 amino acids. With 5 bases clipped from V and 2 bases from J, the junction kept 10 bases outside the gene matches.

In its sample, this clone was seen once. J is TRBJ2-5 and V is TRBV6-5; D assignment may be TRBD1 or TRBD2 (6 bases each). The CDR3 covers 14 residues. The germline CDR1 and CDR2 sequences are MNHEY and SVGAGI. V lost 5 bases to trimming and J lost 3 bases, with 13 bases between them. This CDR3 is CASSKGGREETQYF. In DNA, the CDR3 is TGTGCCAGCAGTAAGGGGGGCCGGGAAGAGACCCAGTACTTC.

The chain uses TRBV9 and TRBJ1-2; 7 positions agree with TRBD1. Germline assignment: CDR1 SGDLS and CDR2 YYNGEE. The length of the CDR3 is 15 residues. V shed 3 bases and J 4 bases; nucleotides not matched to a gene: 9. This CDR3 is CASSAVAGGGYGYTF. Written as DNA, the CDR3 is TGTGCCAGCAGCGCGGTCGCAGGGGGTGGCTATGGCTACACCTTC. Drawing the rest from reference TRBV9 and TRBJ1-2, the complete variable domain is DSGVTQTPKHLITATGQRVTLRCSPRSGDLSVYWYQQSLDQGLQFLIQYYNGEERAKGNILERFSAQQFPDLHSELNLSSLELGDSALYFCASSAVAGGGYGYTFGSGTRLTVV.

The chain joins TRBV5-5 to TRBJ1-2; D uncertain. Germline lookup yields CDR1 SGHKS and CDR2 YYEKEE (reference sequence). Between the trimmed V and J ends, which lost 0 bases and 8 bases, there was a span of 14 bases. This CDR3 is built from 14 residues. DNA for the CDR3: TGTGCCAGCAGCTTGGGTCCCCCAACCAGGGGCTACACCTTC. Translating gives CASSLGPPTRGYTF.

The J gene is TRBJ2-5, the V gene TRBV9; D call uncertain. Germline V CDR1 and CDR2: SGDLS, YYNGEE. CDR3 size: 14 residues. Trimming cost V 0 bases and J 5 bases, with 11 bases left between them. This CDR3 is CASSVGHSMETQYF. Written as DNA, the CDR3 is TGTGCCAGCAGCGTAGGTCACAGCATGGAGACCCAGTACTTC.

The rearrangement links TRBV19 to TRBJ2-7, with a possible D match to TRBD1 (5 bases). Germline V gene sequence: CDR1 LNHDA, CDR2 SQIVND (reference sequence). The CDR3 loop spans 17 amino acids. Trimming took 6 bases from V and 0 from J, leaving 21 bases between them. CDR3 sequence reads: CASSKGSTESLSYEQYF. For the CDR3, the DNA is TGTGCCAGTAGCAAGGGGTCGACAGAGAGCCTCTCCTACGAGCAGTACTTC.

The rearrangement joins TRBV6-4 to TRBJ2-2; D is possibly TRBD2 (6 bases). The CDR3 is made up of 14 amino acids. Trimming removed 3 bases from V and 5 bases from J, with 10 bases in between. Germline V gene lookup returns CDR1 MRHNA and CDR2 SNTAGT. The CDR3 bases are TGTGCCAGCAGTGAGGGACGGGAGACCGGGGAGCTGTTTTTT. It codes for CASSEGRETGELFF.

The gene calls are TRBV13 and TRBJ2-7; D uncertain. Between the trimmed V and J ends, which lost 5 bases and 5 bases, there was a span of 13 bases. The CDR3 has 13 residues. The V gene's germline CDR1 is PRHDT and CDR2 FYEKMQ (reference sequence). The CDR3 DNA reads as TGTGCCAGCAGCCCACCGATTACTGACGAGCAGTACTTC. Translating gives CASSPPITDEQYF.

As concerns this clone: A read error may account for a junction end that differs from germline. This chain links TRBV5-1 with TRBJ2-4, with 7 positions matching TRBD2. CDR1 and CDR2 from the germline V gene are SGHRS and YFSETQ. The CDR3 runs 14 residues. The CDR3 bases are TGCGCCAGCAGCCCGGGAGGCGCCACAAACATTCAGTACTTC. It translates to CASSPGGATNIQYF. Supplemented by reference TRBV5-1 and TRBJ2-4, the full variable domain reads KAGVTQTPRYLIKTRGQQVTLSCSPISGHRSVSWYQQTPGQGLQFLFEYFSETQRNKGNFPGRFSGRQFSNSRSEMNVSTLELGDSALYLCASSPGGATNIQYFGAGTRLSVL.

The chain is built from TRBV18 and TRBJ2-7, with D unresolved. The V end lost 0 bases, the J end lost 3 bases, and 6 bases lay between the germline ends. This CDR3 has 13 amino acids. The germline gives CDR1 KGHSH, CDR2 LQKENI. The CDR3 is CASSPPGIYEQYF. The DNA for the CDR3 is TGTGCCAGCTCACCACCGGGGATCTACGAGCAGTACTTC. Together with reference TRBV18 and TRBJ2-7, the CDR3 gives the full variable domain: NAGVMQNPRHLVRRRGQEARLRCSPMKGHSHVYWYRQLPEEGLKFMVYLQKENIIDESGMPKERFSAEFPKEGPSILRIQQVVRGDSAAYFCASSPPGIYEQYFGPGTRLTVT.

This sequence joins TRBV5-1 and TRBJ1-1; 8 bases match TRBD1. The CDR3 has 14 residues. Trimming cost V 4 bases and J 1 base; bases outside gene matches: 3. CDR1 is SGHRS and CDR2 is YFSETQ in the germline V gene. CDR3 in amino acids: CASSIDRGNTEAFF. DNA of the CDR3: TGCGCCAGCAGCATCGACAGGGGGAACACTGAAGCTTTCTTT.

The V and J genes are TRBV2 and TRBJ1-4; D is uncertain. Trimming pared 2 bases from V and 0 bases from J, leaving 4 bases between. The CDR3 covers 14 residues. Looked up from germline, CDR1 is SNHLY and CDR2 is FYNNEI. This chain's CDR3 is CASSERATNEKLFF. The CDR3 nucleotides are TGTGCCAGCAGTGAAAGGGCAACTAATGAAAAACTGTTTTTT.

The CDR3: CASRGTANYEQYF. The DNA for the CDR3 is TGTGCCAGCAGGGGGACAGCTAACTACGAGCAGTACTTC. The chain has TRBV6-5 and TRBJ2-5, with 7 positions matching TRBD1. Judging by the DNA end, TRBJ2-7 fits better; the J call may be wrong. The CDR3 totals 13 residues. Germline CDR1 MNHEY, CDR2 SVGAGI.

The gene calls are TRBV19 and TRBJ1-4, with a tentative D call TRBD1 (5 bases). The CDR3 is made up of 15 amino acids. Germline CDR1 is LNHDA and CDR2 is SQIVND (reference sequence). Trimming pared 4 bases from V and 4 bases from J, leaving 13 bases between. The CDR3 loop reads CASSRGFTVNEKLFF. DNA for the CDR3: TGTGCCAGTAGTAGGGGGTTCACAGTTAATGAAAAACTGTTTTTT.

The chain employs TRBV11-2 and TRBJ2-7; 8 bases align to TRBD1. CDR1 is SGHAT and CDR2 is FQNNGV in the germline V gene. Losses at the gene ends were 5 bases for V and 1 base for J; bases not matched to a gene: 13. The CDR3 runs 17 residues. The DNA of the CDR3 is TGTGCCAGCAGCCCCCACACCTACAGGACAGGGTCCTACGAGCAGTACTTC. It yields the protein CASSPHTYRTGSYEQYF.

This chain uses TRBV6-5 with TRBJ2-3, with D hard to call. Germline CDR1 MNHEY, CDR2 SVGAGI. This CDR3 is 13 amino acids long. V dropped 5 bases and J dropped 6 bases, with 12 bases sitting between them. The CDR3 is CASSTLLMDTQYF. The CDR3 nucleotides read TGTGCCAGCAGTACCCTACTTATGGATACGCAGTATTTT.

The rearrangement links TRBV30 to TRBJ1-3; no clear D. Germline CDR1 and CDR2: GTSNPN and SVGIG (reference sequence). V gave up 0 bases and J gave up 3 bases, with 15 bases separating them. This CDR3 is 16 amino acids long. CDR3 region: CAWSVSRAAFGNTIYF. In DNA form, the CDR3 reads TGTGCCTGGAGTGTGTCCCGGGCCGCCTTTGGAAACACCATATATTTT.

The V gene is TRBV6-5, the J gene TRBJ2-7; D uncertain. The CDR3 spans 14 residues. Trimming shortened V by 0 bases and J by 6 bases, and 12 bases separated the two germline ends. The germline V gene encodes CDR1 MNHEY and CDR2 SVGAGI. The CDR3 DNA sequence: TGTGCCAGCAGTTACTCTCCTGGGTCGGGCGAGCAGTACTTC. It specifies CASSYSPGSGEQYF.

The rearrangement links TRBV9 to TRBJ2-1; TRBD2 agrees at 10 bases. CDR1 and CDR2 (germline): SGDLS, YYNGEE. The CDR3 runs to 16 residues. Trimming at V came to 3 bases and at J to 5 bases, leaving 8 bases not matched to a gene. DNA for the CDR3: TGTGCCAGCAGCGGACTAGCGGGTCCAGGGCACAATGAGCAGTTCTTC. This translates into CASSGLAGPGHNEQFF.

This clone was counted a single time. This chain links TRBV19 with TRBJ1-2; the match to TRBD1 covers 8 bases. The CDR3 runs to 15 residues. In germline, CDR1 is LNHDA, CDR2 SQIVND (reference sequence). J lost 5 bases, V lost 11 bases, and 16 bases had no gene match. CDR3 sequence: CAASFWGQDFYGYTF. In nucleotides, the CDR3 is TGTGCCGCCTCTTTCTGGGGACAGGACTTTTATGGCTACACCTTC.

In this sample, this clone turned up once. The V gene is TRBV13, the J gene TRBJ2-3; no firm D call. The ends were cut back, 4 bases at V and 0 bases at J, with 14 bases in the middle. CDR1 PRHDT and CDR2 FYEKMQ come from the germline V gene (reference sequence). The CDR3 covers 16 residues. The CDR3 DNA follows: TGTGCCAGCAGCTCCCGACCACCACTTAGCACAGATACGCAGTATTTT. Protein: CASSSRPPLSTDTQYF.